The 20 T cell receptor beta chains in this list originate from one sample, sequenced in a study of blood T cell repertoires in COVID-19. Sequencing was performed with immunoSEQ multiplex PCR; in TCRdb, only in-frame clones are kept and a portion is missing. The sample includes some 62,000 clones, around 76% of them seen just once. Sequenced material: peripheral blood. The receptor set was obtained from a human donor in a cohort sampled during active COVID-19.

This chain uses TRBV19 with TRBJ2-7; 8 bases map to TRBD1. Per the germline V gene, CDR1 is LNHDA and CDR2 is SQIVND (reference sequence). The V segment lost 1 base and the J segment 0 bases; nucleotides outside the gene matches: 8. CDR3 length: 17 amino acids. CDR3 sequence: CASSIAGGQGLSYEQYF. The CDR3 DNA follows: TGTGCCAGTAGTATAGCGGGCGGACAGGGCCTCTCCTACGAGCAGTACTTC.

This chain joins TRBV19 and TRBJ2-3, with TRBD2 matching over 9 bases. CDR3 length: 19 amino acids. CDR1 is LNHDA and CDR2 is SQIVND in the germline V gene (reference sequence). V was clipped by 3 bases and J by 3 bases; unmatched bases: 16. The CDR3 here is CASSIRPLAGRRVTDTQYF. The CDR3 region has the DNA TGTGCCAGTAGTATTCGACCACTAGCGGGCCGGCGAGTAACAGATACGCAGTATTTT.

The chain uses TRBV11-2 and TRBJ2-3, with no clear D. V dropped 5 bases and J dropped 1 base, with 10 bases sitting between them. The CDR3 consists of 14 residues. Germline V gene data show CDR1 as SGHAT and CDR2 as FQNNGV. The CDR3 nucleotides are TGTGCCAGCAGCCCCCCCGGTCGCACAGATACGCAGTATTTT. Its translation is CASSPPGRTDTQYF.

The chain's CDR3 is CASSGGQLNEKLFF. The CDR3 DNA reads as TGTGCCAGCAGTGGGGGACAGCTTAATGAAAAACTGTTTTTT. The chain joins TRBV9 to TRBJ1-4, with 7 nucleotides matching TRBD1. J gave up 4 bases and V 5 bases, and 5 bases lay outside the gene matches. The CDR3 runs to 14 residues. From germline, CDR1 is SGDLS and CDR2 YYNGEE.

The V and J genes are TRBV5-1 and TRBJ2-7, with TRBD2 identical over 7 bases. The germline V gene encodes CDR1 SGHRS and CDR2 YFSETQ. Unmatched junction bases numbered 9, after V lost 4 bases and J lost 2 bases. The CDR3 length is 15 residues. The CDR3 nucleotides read TGCGCCAGCAGCCCCGGAGCGGGGCGCGCCTACGAGCAGTACTTC. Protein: CASSPGAGRAYEQYF. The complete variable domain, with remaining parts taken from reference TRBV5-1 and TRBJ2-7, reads KAGVTQTPRYLIKTRGQQVTLSCSPISGHRSVSWYQQTPGQGLQFLFEYFSETQRNKGNFPGRFSGRQFSNSRSEMNVSTLELGDSALYLCASSPGAGRAYEQYFGPGTRLTVT.

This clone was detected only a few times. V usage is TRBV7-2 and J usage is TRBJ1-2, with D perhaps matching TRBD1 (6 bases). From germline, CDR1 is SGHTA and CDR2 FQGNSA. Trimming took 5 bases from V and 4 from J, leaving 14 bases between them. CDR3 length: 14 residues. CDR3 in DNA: TGTGCCAGCAGCCCGGACAGATATTCCTATGGCTACACCTTC. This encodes CASSPDRYSYGYTF.

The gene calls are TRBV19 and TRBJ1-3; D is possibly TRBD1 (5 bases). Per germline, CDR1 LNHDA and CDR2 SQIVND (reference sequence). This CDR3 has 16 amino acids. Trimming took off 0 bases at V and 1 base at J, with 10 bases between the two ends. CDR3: CASSIDRGASGNTIYF. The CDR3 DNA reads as TGTGCCAGTAGTATAGATCGTGGGGCATCTGGAAACACCATATATTTT.

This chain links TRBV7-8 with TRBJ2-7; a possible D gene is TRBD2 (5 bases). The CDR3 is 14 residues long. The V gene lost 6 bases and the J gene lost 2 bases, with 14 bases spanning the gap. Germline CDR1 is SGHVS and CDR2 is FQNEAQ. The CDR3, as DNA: TGTGCCAGCAGTTTCAGGACGGGGACCTACGAGCAGTACTTC. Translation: CASSFRTGTYEQYF.

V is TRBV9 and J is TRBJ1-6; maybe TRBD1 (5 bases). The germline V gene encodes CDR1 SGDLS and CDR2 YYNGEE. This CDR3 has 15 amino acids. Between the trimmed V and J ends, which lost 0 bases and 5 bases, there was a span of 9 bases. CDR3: CASSVAPGDNSPLHF. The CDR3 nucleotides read TGTGCCAGCAGCGTAGCTCCGGGGGATAATTCACCCCTCCACTTT.

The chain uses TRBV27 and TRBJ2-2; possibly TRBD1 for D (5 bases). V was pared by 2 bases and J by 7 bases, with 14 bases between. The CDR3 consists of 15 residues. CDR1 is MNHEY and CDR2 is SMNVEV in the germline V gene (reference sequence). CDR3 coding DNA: TGTGCCAGCAGTTTACAGGGTAATGGTGGCGGGGAGCTGTTTTTT. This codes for CASSLQGNGGGELFF.

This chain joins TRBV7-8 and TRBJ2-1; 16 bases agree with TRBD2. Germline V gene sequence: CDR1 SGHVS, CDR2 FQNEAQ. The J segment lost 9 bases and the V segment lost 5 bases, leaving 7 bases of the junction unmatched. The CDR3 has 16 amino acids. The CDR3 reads CASSPPGLAGGLEQFF. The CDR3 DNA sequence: TGTGCCAGCAGCCCCCCGGGACTAGCGGGGGGGCTTGAGCAGTTCTTC.

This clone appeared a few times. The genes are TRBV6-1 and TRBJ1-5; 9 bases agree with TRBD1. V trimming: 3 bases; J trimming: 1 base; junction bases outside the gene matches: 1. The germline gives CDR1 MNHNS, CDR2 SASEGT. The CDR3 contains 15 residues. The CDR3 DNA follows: TGTGCCAGCAGTGAGACAGGGGGGAGCAATCAGCCCCAGCATTTT. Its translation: CASSETGGSNQPQHF.

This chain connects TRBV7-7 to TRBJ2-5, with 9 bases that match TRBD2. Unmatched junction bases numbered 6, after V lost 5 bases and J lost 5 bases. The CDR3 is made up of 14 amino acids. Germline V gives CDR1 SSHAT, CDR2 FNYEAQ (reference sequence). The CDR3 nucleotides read TGTGCCAGCAGCCGCGGCGGGGGGGCGGAGACCCAGTACTTC. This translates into CASSRGGGAETQYF.

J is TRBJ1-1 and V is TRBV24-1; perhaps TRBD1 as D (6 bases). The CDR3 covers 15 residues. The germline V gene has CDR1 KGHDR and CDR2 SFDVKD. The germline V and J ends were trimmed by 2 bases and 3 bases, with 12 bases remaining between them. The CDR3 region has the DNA TGTGCCACCAGTGATTCGGGGGGCGCGGACACTGAAGCTTTCTTT. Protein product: CATSDSGGADTEAFF.

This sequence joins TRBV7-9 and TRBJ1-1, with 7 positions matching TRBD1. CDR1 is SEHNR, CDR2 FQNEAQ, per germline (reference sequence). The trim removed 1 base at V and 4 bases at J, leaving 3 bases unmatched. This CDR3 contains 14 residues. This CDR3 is CASSLGRGITEAFF. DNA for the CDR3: TGTGCCAGCAGCTTAGGCAGGGGGATCACTGAAGCTTTCTTT.

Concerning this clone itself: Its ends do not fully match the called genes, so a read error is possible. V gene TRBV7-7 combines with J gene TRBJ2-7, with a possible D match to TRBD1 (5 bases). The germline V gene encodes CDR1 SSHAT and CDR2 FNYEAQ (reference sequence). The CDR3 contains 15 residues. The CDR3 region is CASSFSLDTAYEQYF. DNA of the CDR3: TGTGCTAGCAGCTTTAGTTTGGACACAGCCTACGAGCAGTACTTC.

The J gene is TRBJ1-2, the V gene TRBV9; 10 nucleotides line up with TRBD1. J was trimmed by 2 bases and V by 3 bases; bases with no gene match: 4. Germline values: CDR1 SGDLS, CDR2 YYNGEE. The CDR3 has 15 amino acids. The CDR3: CASSAGGQGNYGYTF. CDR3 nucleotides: TGTGCCAGCAGCGCCGGGGGACAGGGGAACTATGGCTACACCTTC.

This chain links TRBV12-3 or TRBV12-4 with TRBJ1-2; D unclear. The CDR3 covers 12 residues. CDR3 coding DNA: TGTGCGACCGACCCGGGGATAAATGGCTACACCTTC. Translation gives CATDPGINGYTF.

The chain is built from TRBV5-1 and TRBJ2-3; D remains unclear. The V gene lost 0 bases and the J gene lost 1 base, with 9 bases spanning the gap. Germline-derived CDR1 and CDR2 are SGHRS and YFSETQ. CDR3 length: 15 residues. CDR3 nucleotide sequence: TGCGCCAGCAGCTTGGTTGGCCCGCGCACAGATACGCAGTATTTT. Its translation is CASSLVGPRTDTQYF.

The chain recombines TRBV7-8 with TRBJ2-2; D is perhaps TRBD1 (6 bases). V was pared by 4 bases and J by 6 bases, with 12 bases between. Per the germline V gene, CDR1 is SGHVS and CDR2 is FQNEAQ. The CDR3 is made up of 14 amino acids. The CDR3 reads CASSSRGGSGELFF. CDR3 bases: TGTGCCAGCAGCTCCAGGGGTGGATCCGGGGAGCTGTTTTTT.